This T cell receptor (beta chain) was profiled in a study of cytomegalovirus exposure and HLA in healthy donors. Trimming pared 5 bases from V and 11 bases from J, leaving 24 bases between. The CDR3 spans 15 residues. Per germline, CDR1 MNHEY and CDR2 SMNVEV (reference sequence). Study-level findings and limits: Later on, an analysis showed TCR association rates differing by HLA locus, with DRB1 the most and HLA-C the fewest.

As concerns this clone: Its matching antigen is unknown.

The study sampled nominally healthy donors, though unrecorded immune exposures were likely. PCR amplification relied on 60 Vbeta primers (plus 13 Jbeta primers). Generated by immunoSEQ multiplex PCR, the TCRdb table keeps only in-frame clones and is missing some. The sample has 64,000 or so clones; around 86% are singletons. This chain links TRBV27 with TRBJ2-5, with D tentatively TRBD2 (7 bases). This receptor was obtained from a female donor in good health and CMV-seronegative. Source material: PBMCs. The DNA for the CDR3 is TGTGCCAGCAGTCCCGGGACTACTTCGGAGGGGGAGCAGTACTTC. Its protein is CASSPGTTSEGEQYF.